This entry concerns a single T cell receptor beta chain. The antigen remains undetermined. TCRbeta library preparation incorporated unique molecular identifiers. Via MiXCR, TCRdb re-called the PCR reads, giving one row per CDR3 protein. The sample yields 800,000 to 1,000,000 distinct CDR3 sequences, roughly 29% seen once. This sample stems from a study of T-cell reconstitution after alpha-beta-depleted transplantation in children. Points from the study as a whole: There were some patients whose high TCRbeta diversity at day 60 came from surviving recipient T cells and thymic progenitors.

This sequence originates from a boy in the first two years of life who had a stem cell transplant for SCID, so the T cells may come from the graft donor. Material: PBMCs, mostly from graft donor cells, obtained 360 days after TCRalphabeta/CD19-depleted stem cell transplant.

CDR3 amino acids: CSVEPGGLLVNEQFF. The CDR3 DNA reads as TGCAGCGTTGAGCCCGGGGGACTCCTGGTCAATGAGCAGTTCTTC. The chain has TRBV29-1 and TRBJ2-1; TRBD2 might be the D (6 bases). The germline V gene has CDR1 SQVTM and CDR2 ANQGSEA. The V end lost 3 bases, the J end lost 6 bases, and 18 bases lay between the germline ends. The CDR3 is made up of 15 amino acids.